The text below deals with one T cell receptor beta chain. This clone's antigen is unknown. One base away there is no much larger clone; base qualities are not given. Moderately to severely active disease, a Clinical Activity Score of at least 3, a NOSPECS grade of at least 4, and a duration under 3 months were present in ophthalmopathy patients. Any patient with an uncontrolled infection, another autoimmune disease, pregnancy or lactation was excluded. Diagnoses were established on the basis of clinical symptoms, serum thyroxine and TRAb, thyroid ultrasound, and orbital computed tomography. Ficoll-Paque density gradient centrifugation was used to isolate PBMCs from approximately 10 ml of fresh peripheral blood. Total RNA was extracted with Trizol reagent, and quality was checked on an Agilent 2100 Bioanalyzer. The data were taken from a study of T cells in Graves' hyperthyroidism and ophthalmopathy (dated by TCRdb to the late 2010s). In the study overall: Peripheral blood samples were taken at initial diagnosis, before any treatment was given. To identify distinguishing TCR V-J signatures, a discovery cohort of 100 patients was used, comprising 43 with Graves' ophthalmopathy and under 60 with stable Graves' hyperthyroidism. Prospective prediction of ophthalmopathy was tested in an independent validation cohort of 18 hyperthyroidism patients and 17 patients who later progressed to ophthalmopathy. The roughly 99 discovery patients were divided at random into training and test sets in a 7:3 ratio. The study also compared thyroid tissue and blood T-cell repertoires from a handful of Graves' hyperthyroidism patients. After blood sampling, hyperthyroidism patients were treated with methimazole at a starting dose of 30 mg daily, and ophthalmopathy patients were treated with high-dose intravenous methylprednisolone. According to the paper, TCR Vbeta CDR3 sequencing was carried out on 120 to 150 peripheral blood samples, which came from 40 to 45 ophthalmopathy, 80 or so hyperthyroidism and some 17 progressor patients.

Beyond this particular receptor, the publication reports: In validation, progression to ophthalmopathy was predicted by the model with around 71% sensitivity and 72.22% specificity, a median of approximately 7.1 months before onset. No statistical method was used to fix the sample size in advance, and group allocation was not hidden from the investigators. A model built on a 13 V-J signature distinguished ophthalmopathy from stable hyperthyroidism, reaching about 88% sensitivity and 81.08% specificity in cross-validation and 80%/75% in testing. Most expanded thyroid clonotypes (frequency above 0.001) were also found in blood, which suggests that blood repertoires may mirror thyroid immune responses.

The TCR beta CDR3 regions were amplified from RNA transcripts. For the first round of RT-PCR on the TCR CDR3, the HTBI primer set was used together with the Qiagen OneStep RT-PCR kit. Libraries were constructed in a second round of multiplex PCR, after which size selection and purification were performed. Sequencing of the libraries was done on an Illumina HiSeq2000 using paired-end 100 bp reads. Concerning the study's data processing: Raw data were processed with SOAPnuke, discarding reads with adapters, uncalled bases, mean Phred below 15, or no exact constant-primer or identifier match. COPE v1.2.5 was used to merge the high-quality paired reads, and each unique nucleotide sequence was defined as a clonotype. MiTCR v1.1 was used to align the clonotypes against IMGT TRBV, TRBD and TRBJ reference segments. Analysis was restricted to V-J combinations with a frequency above 0.0001, which covered about 99% of repertoires. The TCS score was defined as F50 (clonal expansion) divided by E x V (chaos), with BLOSUM62-based TCRdist calculated between CDR3 peptides within each V-J. Welch's t-statistics and random forest reduced roughly 540 V-J features to 13, which were used in a naive Bayes classifier (R e1071). TCRdb reprocessing: public reads trimmed at Q25 with fastp, clones called with MiXCR, in-frame beta chains kept. Rows with one shared CDR3 protein collapse into an entry with the most common genes and DNA. The V and J calls here are based on TCRdb, not the publication. Across this sample there are about 640,000 distinct CDR3 sequences, with 20% seen only once. Approximately 30% of the sample goes to the ten largest clones.

The germline V gene sets CDR1 to LGHNA and CDR2 to YNFKEQ. Trimming removed 4 bases from V and 7 bases from J, leaving 17 bases between the germline ends. The CDR3 sequence holds 15 residues, the cysteine and phenylalanine included. The retained sequence is limited to the CDR3, 45 bases, with the frame set at the first base. Sequenced sample: blood. This chain joins TRBV4-2 to TRBJ2-1; matching of 7 bases hints at TRBD2 as the D gene. The clonotype was recovered from a man aged 30-40 years with Graves' ophthalmopathy. The DNA sequence is TGTGCCAGCAGCCTAAGAGAGGGGGGGCGGAATGAGCAGTTCTTC. This sequence encodes CASSLREGGRNEQFF.